This T cell receptor (beta chain) originates from a study of cytomegalovirus exposure and HLA in healthy donors. Whole-study results and caveats: Later on, an analysis tied under 20,000 TCR beta sequences to HLA alleles at 0.05 false discovery rate.

The PCR had 60 Vbeta and 13 Jbeta primers. The assay was immunoSEQ multiplex PCR, and TCRdb's table has in-frame clones only and misses some. The data show fewer than 250,000 clones, around 80% seen once. This clone showed up just once. The antigen is unknown. Sequenced sample: PBMCs. The TCR originated in a man aged 25-45 years in good health and CMV-seronegative.

CDR3 nucleotides: TGTGCCAGCAGTTTTAGCGGGGGGCCGGGGGATACGCAGTATTTT. Translation gives CASSFSGGPGDTQYF. The genes are TRBV27 and TRBJ2-3; 10 nucleotides align to TRBD2. The V gene end was trimmed by 3 bases and the J gene end by 6 bases; junction bases not matched to a gene: 6. The CDR3 spans 15 residues. Germline loops: CDR1 MNHEY, CDR2 SMNVEV (reference sequence).